This T cell receptor beta chain was recovered during a study of molecular identifiers for immune sequencing clone quantification. Study-wide background: Across replicate runs, RNA obtained from around 20,000 or 100,000 naive CD8 cells was divided into five, with four undergoing sequencing. Study outcomes and limitations: Amid roughly 1 million naive cells, spiked Jurkat TCR RNA from one cell was reportedly still detectable. The sizes of highly expanded clones could be underestimated when identical TCR molecules share a barcode.

Germline V CDR1 and CDR2: SGHTA, FQGTGA. This CDR3 comprises 19 residues. V shed 5 bases and J shed 0 bases, with 23 bases lying between them. Comment on this clonotype: Its target is unknown.

MiXCR, run by TCRdb on the PCR reads, gives a single entry per CDR3 protein. The sample gives a few hundred thousand distinct CDR3 sequences, about a fifth of which show up once; more than 0.8% is in the top ten. The V and J genes are TRBV7-3 and TRBJ2-1; tentative D call: TRBD2 (7 bases). The sample consisted of naive CD8+ T cells from blood, with Jurkat cell RNA spiked in. Documented subset: FACS-sorted CD8+CD4-CCR7+CD45RA+ naive T cells. This receptor was obtained from a human donor in good health. Some libraries in this study had Jurkat cell RNA spiked in. DNA for the CDR3: TGTGCCAGCAGCCAATCGGCGGGGGCAGGCCCGAGCTCCTACAATGAGCAGTTCTTC. Translation gives CASSQSAGAGPSSYNEQFF.